These 21 T cell receptor beta chains share one sample of origin, sequenced in a study of blood T cell repertoires in COVID-19. Measured with immunoSEQ multiplex PCR; TCRdb has only the in-frame clones, and not every one. The sample consists of some 100,000 clones, 86% of them appearing once. Material: peripheral blood. The source of these receptors is a man aged 50-59 years with acute or convalescent COVID-19.

The V and J genes are TRBV12-3 or TRBV12-4 and TRBJ1-5, with 7 bases aligning to TRBD1. CDR3 length equals 13 residues. V lost 5 bases and J lost 4; bases outside the gene matches: 2. The CDR3 region has the DNA TGTGCCAGCAGTGGACAGGCTAATCAGCCCCAGCATTTT. It is translated as CASSGQANQPQHF.

The sample holds a few counts of this clone. The chain couples TRBV12-5 to TRBJ1-1, with TRBD1 identical over 8 bases. This CDR3 has 15 amino acids. Germline V gene sequence: CDR1 LGHNT, CDR2 FRNRAP. J was trimmed by 4 bases and V by 4 bases; bases with no gene match: 8. The DNA of the CDR3 is TGTGCTAGTGGTTCCCTAGCAGGGGGCCCCACTGAAGCTTTCTTT. Translating it yields CASGSLAGGPTEAFF.

This clone was counted between two and nine times. The chain combines TRBV5-1 with TRBJ1-1, with 7 bases identical to TRBD1. Germline V CDR1 and CDR2: SGHRS, YFSETQ. With V trimmed by 4 bases and J by 1 base, 7 bases remained unmatched. This CDR3 comprises 15 residues. CDR3 sequence: CASSPQGLPNTEAFF. The CDR3 region has the DNA TGCGCCAGCAGCCCACAGGGGCTGCCGAACACTGAAGCTTTCTTT.

The chain combines TRBV7-9 with TRBJ1-5; no clear D gene. V was clipped by 5 bases and J by 6 bases, with 11 bases between them. CDR1 SEHNR and CDR2 FQNEAQ come from the germline V gene (reference sequence). This CDR3 region has 13 residues. Written as DNA, the CDR3 is TGTGCCAGCAGCCTCGGGGTCGGTCAGCCCCAGCATTTT. This translates into CASSLGVGQPQHF.

The V call is TRBV9, the J call TRBJ1-1; TRBD1 is a possible D gene (6 bases). Per the germline V gene, CDR1 is SGDLS and CDR2 is YYNGEE. The length of the CDR3 is 14 residues. V was clipped by 4 bases and J by 1 base, with 11 bases between them. The CDR3 DNA reads TGTGCCAGCAGCATAGTGGGACAGAACACTGAAGCTTTCTTT. This codes for CASSIVGQNTEAFF.

The chain employs TRBV29-1 and TRBJ2-1; TRBD1 agrees at 12 bases. Germline V gives CDR1 SQVTM, CDR2 ANQGSEA. The CDR3 has 15 amino acids. Trimming took 0 bases from V and 9 from J; bases not matched to a gene: 6. This chain's CDR3 is CSVEEPGQGAAEQFF. For the CDR3, the DNA is TGCAGCGTTGAAGAACCGGGACAGGGGGCGGCTGAGCAGTTCTTC.

This clone appeared a single time. The CDR3 protein is CASSSRTSDSYEQYF. CDR3 nucleotide sequence: TGTGCCAGTAGTTCCCGGACTAGCGACTCCTACGAGCAGTACTTC. V usage is TRBV19 and J usage is TRBJ2-7, with 9 positions matching TRBD2. CDR3 length: 15 residues. Trimming cost V 5 bases and J 0 bases; bases outside gene matches: 5. Germline V lookup: CDR1 LNHDA, CDR2 SQIVND (reference sequence). Supplemented by reference TRBV19 and TRBJ2-7, the full variable domain reads DGGITQSPKYLFRKEGQNVTLSCEQNLNHDAMYWYRQDPGQGLRLIYYSQIVNDFQKGDIAEGYSVSREKKESFPLTVTSAQKNPTAFYLCASSSRTSDSYEQYFGPGTRLTVT.

The V gene is TRBV5-1, the J gene TRBJ2-7; D uncertain. The CDR3 runs to 15 residues. V was pared by 1 base and J by 0 bases, with 11 bases between. Germline lookup yields CDR1 SGHRS and CDR2 YFSETQ. CDR3: CASSLTVLSSYEQYF. The DNA of the CDR3 is TGCGCCAGCAGCTTGACAGTCCTTAGCTCCTACGAGCAGTACTTC.

The chain is built from TRBV5-4 and TRBJ2-1; TRBD1 agrees at 10 bases. CDR3 length equals 15 residues. V shed 6 bases, J shed 2 bases, and the junction held 5 bases outside the gene matches. Looked up from germline, CDR1 is SGHNT and CDR2 is YYREEE (reference sequence). The CDR3 is CASNMDRGTYNEQFF. Here the CDR3 DNA reads TGTGCCAGCAACATGGACAGGGGGACCTACAATGAGCAGTTCTTC.

The V gene is TRBV24-1, the J gene TRBJ2-3; 8 nucleotides align to TRBD1. Germline loops: CDR1 KGHDR, CDR2 SFDVKD. The CDR3 totals 17 residues. The trim removed 2 bases at V and 3 bases at J, leaving 9 bases unmatched. As DNA, the CDR3 is TGTGCCACCAGTGATTCCTCAGGGGGCGCATGGACAGATACGCAGTATTTT. Translating gives CATSDSSGGAWTDTQYF.

The chain joins TRBV5-6 to TRBJ1-1; 10 bases are a match to TRBD1. Trimming took 2 bases from V and 1 from J; bases not matched to a gene: 5. The length of the CDR3 is 16 residues. In germline, CDR1 is SGHDT, CDR2 YYEEEE. The CDR3 reads CASSFLRTGGNTEAFF. CDR3 nucleotides: TGTGCCAGCAGCTTTCTAAGGACAGGGGGGAACACTGAAGCTTTCTTT. The whole variable domain, remainder taken from reference TRBV5-6 and TRBJ1-1, is DAGVTQSPTHLIKTRGQQVTLRCSPKSGHDTVSWYQQALGQGPQFIFQYYEEEERQRGNFPDRFSGHQFPNYSSELNVNALLLGDSALYLCASSFLRTGGNTEAFFGQGTRLTVV.

This chain connects TRBV11-3 to TRBJ2-3, with 10 bases fitting TRBD2. The CDR3 covers 19 residues. V was clipped by 2 bases and J by 0 bases; unmatched bases: 11. The V gene's germline CDR1 is SGHNT and CDR2 YENEEA. CDR3 loop: CASSLRFSSGRESTDTQYF. CDR3 in DNA: TGTGCCAGCAGCTTACGTTTTTCTAGCGGGAGAGAAAGCACAGATACGCAGTATTTT.

The chain couples TRBV28 to TRBJ1-2, with no clear D. This CDR3 contains 13 residues. V shed 7 bases and J shed 4 bases, with 13 bases lying between them. Germline CDR1 reads MDHEN; CDR2 reads SYDVKM. CDR3 nucleotide sequence: TGTGCCAGCACCTCGGGTTTTTTCTATGGCTACACCTTC. Its translation is CASTSGFFYGYTF.

The chain's CDR3 is CATSNLAGFSGELFF. The CDR3 DNA is TGTGCCACCAGCAACCTAGCGGGGTTTAGTGGGGAGCTGTTTTTT. The gene calls are TRBV15 and TRBJ2-2; 9 bases align to TRBD2. Germline V gene data show CDR1 as LNHNV and CDR2 as YYDKDF (reference sequence). This CDR3 spans 15 amino acids. V trimming: 4 bases; J trimming: 8 bases; junction bases outside the gene matches: 8.

This clone was detected only once. The chain employs TRBV29-1 and TRBJ2-2; 10 nucleotides align to TRBD2. CDR3 length equals 16 residues. CDR1 SQVTM and CDR2 ANQGSEA come from the germline V gene. Trimming took 0 bases from V and 4 from J; bases not matched to a gene: 5. The CDR3 sequence: CSVEDRWTSGTGELFF. As DNA, the CDR3 is TGCAGCGTTGAAGATCGCTGGACTAGCGGCACCGGGGAGCTGTTTTTT.

This clone was recorded only once. This sequence joins TRBV10-1 and TRBJ2-7; possible D gene TRBD2, 6 bases. The CDR3 has 14 residues. CDR1 is WNHNN, CDR2 SYGVQD, per germline (reference sequence). The V end was cut by 5 bases, the J end by 5 bases, with 16 bases between. The CDR3 region has the DNA TGCGCCAGCAGTAGGGACTCTAGTTCCCACGAGCAGTACTTC. Protein product: CASSRDSSSHEQYF.

The CDR3 is CASSLNMNSPLHF. CDR3 coding DNA: TGTGCCAGCAGCCTCAACATGAATTCACCCCTCCACTTT. The rearrangement joins TRBV7-2 to TRBJ1-6; D is undetermined. CDR1 is SGHTA, CDR2 FQGNSA, per germline. Trimming left V 5 bases short and J 7 bases short, with 9 bases between. CDR3 size: 13 residues.

The chain joins TRBV7-3 to TRBJ2-7; 8 nucleotides match TRBD1. CDR3 length: 14 residues. J lost 5 bases, V lost 2 bases, and 5 bases had no gene match. The germline V gene has CDR1 SGHTA and CDR2 FQGTGA. The CDR3 here is CASSLGQGIHEQYF. The CDR3 coding sequence is TGTGCCAGCAGCTTAGGACAGGGTATCCACGAGCAGTACTTC.

The CDR3 nucleotides read TGTGCCAGCAGCTCCGGACAGACCGGAGAGAACTATGGCTACACCTTC. It translates to CASSSGQTGENYGYTF. The chain joins TRBV5-4 to TRBJ1-2, with D perhaps matching TRBD1 (6 bases). The CDR3 is 16 amino acids. V was trimmed by 3 bases and J by 2 bases, leaving 17 bases between them. Germline-derived CDR1 and CDR2 are SGHNT and YYREEE (reference sequence).

The chain is built from TRBV5-1 and TRBJ2-3; 15 bases are shared with TRBD2. In germline, CDR1 is SGHRS, CDR2 YFSETQ. J lost 1 base, V lost 7 bases, and 7 bases had no gene match. The CDR3 loop spans 17 amino acids. CDR3 in amino acids: CASRTSGRAWGTDTQYF. The CDR3, as DNA: TGCGCCAGCCGGACTAGCGGGAGGGCCTGGGGCACAGATACGCAGTATTTT. Looking up the rest from reference TRBV5-1 and TRBJ2-3 gives the full variable domain: KAGVTQTPRYLIKTRGQQVTLSCSPISGHRSVSWYQQTPGQGLQFLFEYFSETQRNKGNFPGRFSGRQFSNSRSEMNVSTLELGDSALYLCASRTSGRAWGTDTQYFGPGTRLTVL.

This chain uses TRBV5-1 with TRBJ1-1, with D possibly matching TRBD1 (6 bases). V lost 4 bases and J 0 bases, leaving 19 bases between the germline ends. This CDR3 spans 17 amino acids. Germline CDR1 SGHRS, CDR2 YFSETQ. This CDR3 reads CASSPFRQVLLNTEAFF. The CDR3 bases are TGCGCCAGCAGCCCATTCCGACAGGTGTTACTGAACACTGAAGCTTTCTTT.